The 9 T cell receptor beta chains below come from one sample, sequenced in a study of monozygotic twins with inflammatory bowel disease. TCRdb re-called the 5' RACE reads; one entry per CDR3 protein, DNA not given. The repertoire table contains some 99,000 distinct CDR3 sequences. The sample taken for sequencing was blood. The source of these receptors is a human donor with ulcerative colitis or Crohn's disease, or a healthy co-twin of an affected twin (not recorded which).

The chain uses TRBV10-3 and TRBJ2-1; as DNA is missing, the TRBD2 call by TCRdb cannot be tested. CDR3 length: 17 amino acids. Germline-derived CDR1 and CDR2 are ENHRY and SYGVKD. The CDR3 loop reads CAISEMGTSGGAIEQFF.

This chain joins TRBV10-3 and TRBJ1-5; the D gene TCRdb calls, TRBD1, cannot be checked with no DNA. The CDR3 spans 17 residues. Looked up from germline, CDR1 is ENHRY and CDR2 is SYGVKD. CDR3 sequence reads: CAASGTGGLEGNQPQHF.

V is TRBV25-1 and J is TRBJ1-2; TCRdb proposes TRBD1, but this gene call is untestable without DNA. The CDR3 covers 12 residues. Germline assignment: CDR1 MGHDK and CDR2 SYGVNS. The CDR3 reads CASRTGAYGYTF.

The chain is built from TRBV29-1 and TRBJ2-7. Germline V gene sequence: CDR1 SQVTM, CDR2 ANQGSEA. The CDR3 is made up of 13 amino acids. The CDR3 spells CSDRSHIPYEQYF.

This sequence joins TRBV20-1 and TRBJ2-5; TCRdb's D gene call, TRBD1, goes unchecked for lack of DNA. Looked up from germline, CDR1 is DFQATT and CDR2 is SNEGSKA (reference sequence). This CDR3 is 15 amino acids long. CDR3 sequence: CSARLPRTDQETQYF.

The V and J genes are TRBV6-2 or TRBV6-3 and TRBJ2-1. There are 15 residues in the CDR3. Germline CDR1 is MNHEY and CDR2 is SVGEGT. CDR3 sequence: CASSYGGRPYNEQFF.

The rearrangement links TRBV5-1 to TRBJ1-2; the D call of TRBD1 rests on TCRdb alone, since no DNA is present to check it. Germline V gene data show CDR1 as SGHRS and CDR2 as YFSETQ. This CDR3 region has 15 residues. CDR3 residues: CASSLRGREKDGYTF.

V usage is TRBV12-3 or TRBV12-4 and J usage is TRBJ2-5; as DNA is missing, the TRBD1 call by TCRdb cannot be tested. This CDR3 region has 14 residues. This CDR3 reads CASSRDRVQETQYF.

The rearrangement links TRBV7-9 to TRBJ2-7; TCRdb gives TRBD1 as the D gene, but with no DNA this cannot be confirmed. CDR3 length: 13 amino acids. CDR1 and CDR2 from the germline V gene are SEHNR and FQNEAQ (reference sequence). The CDR3 loop reads CASSLWQGYEQYF.